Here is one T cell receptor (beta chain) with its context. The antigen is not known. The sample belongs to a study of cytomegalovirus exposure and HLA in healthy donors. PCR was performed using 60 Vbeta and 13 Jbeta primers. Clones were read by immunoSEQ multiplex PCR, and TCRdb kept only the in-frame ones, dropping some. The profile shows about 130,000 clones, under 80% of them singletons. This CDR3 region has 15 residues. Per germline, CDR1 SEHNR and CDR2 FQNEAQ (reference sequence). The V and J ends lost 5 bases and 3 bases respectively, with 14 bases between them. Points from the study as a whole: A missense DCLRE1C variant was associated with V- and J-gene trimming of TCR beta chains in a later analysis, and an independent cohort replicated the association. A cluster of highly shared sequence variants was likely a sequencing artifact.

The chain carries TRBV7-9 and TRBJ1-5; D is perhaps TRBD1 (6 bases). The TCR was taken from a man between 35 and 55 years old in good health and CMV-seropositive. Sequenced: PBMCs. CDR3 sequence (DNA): TGTGCCAGCAGCACAACGGCAGGGGTCAATCAGCCCCAGCATTTT. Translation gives CASSTTAGVNQPQHF.